The clone carrying this T cell receptor beta chain appeared many times. Its antigen is currently unknown. Trimming cost V 5 bases and J 2 bases, with 9 bases left between them. This CDR3 comprises 13 residues. This record belongs to a study of blood T cells in healthy people across ages. General study findings and limits: In older individuals, TCR beta diversity per million T cells was lower, falling roughly linearly with age. The donors' CMV status was not determined, possibly confounding changes in expanded clonotypes.

Isolated per sample were at least 6 million PBMCs. Through a sample-barcoded 5' primer and a J-beta primer mix, a second PCR was run for about 7 to 12 cycles. TCRdb redid the calling of the 5' RACE reads with MiXCR, one entry per CDR3 protein. The sample includes 700,000 or so distinct CDR3 sequences, 22% of them seen just once. This receptor was obtained from a man aged 70-80 years in good health. The sequencing sample was made of blood. The chain links TRBV12-3 or TRBV12-4 to TRBJ2-5; D remains unclear. The DNA of the CDR3 is TGTGCCAGCAGTACAACGACTCAAGAGACCCAGTACTTC. Its translation is CASSTTTQETQYF.